This is a list of T cell receptor beta chains from one sample in a study of siplizumab effects on memory and regulatory T cells. Repertoires were generated with immunoSEQ multiplex PCR, while TCRdb's copy carries only in-frame clones and drops some. This table holds about 100,000 clones, about 95% found once. Sequenced: Tregs sorted from blood. These receptor sequences come from a human donor in good health. Each CDR3 is given with its conserved first and last residue. Fields, in order: CDR3 protein, CDR3 DNA, V gene, D gene, J gene, clone size. The D gene is left open where the match is weak. The size of a clone is reported for some rows only, either as once, few or many, or as a class for expanded clones.

CDR3: CASTLRGQSSYEQYF; DNA: TGTGCCAGCACCCTCCGGGGACAAAGCTCCTACGAGCAGTACTTC; V: TRBV6-1; D: NA; J: TRBJ2-7; size: NA
CDR3: CASSASMNTEAFF; DNA: TGTGCCAGCAGCGCATCCATGAACACTGAAGCTTTCTTT; V: TRBV7-3; D: NA; J: TRBJ1-1; size: NA
CDR3: CAISTGVAEAFF; DNA: TGTGCCATCAGTACAGGGGTGGCTGAAGCTTTCTTT; V: TRBV10-3; D: TRBD1; J: TRBJ1-1; size: NA
CDR3: CASRSRLGLRYF; DNA: TGTGCCAGCCGTAGCAGACTGGGGCTAAGGTATTTT; V: TRBV18; D: NA; J: TRBJ2-3; size: few
CDR3: CARLYGGEQFF; DNA: TGTGCCAGACTGTACGGCGGTGAGCAGTTCTTC; V: TRBV27; D: NA; J: TRBJ2-1; size: NA
CDR3: CASRSGGQAWTDTQYF; DNA: TGTGCCAGCAGATCCGGGGGACAGGCTTGGACAGATACGCAGTATTTT; V: TRBV2; D: TRBD1; J: TRBJ2-3; size: once
CDR3: CASSASGTGSYEQYF; DNA: TGTGCCAGCAGTGCTAGTGGGACAGGGTCCTACGAGCAGTACTTC; V: TRBV28; D: TRBD1; J: TRBJ2-7; size: NA
CDR3: CASSFGTLKRETQYF; DNA: TGTGCCAGCAGCTTCGGGACACTAAAGAGGGAGACCCAGTACTTC; V: TRBV11-1; D: NA; J: TRBJ2-5; size: NA
CDR3: CASSPQDRLNTGELFF; DNA: TGTGCCAGCAGTCCGCAGGACAGGTTGAACACCGGGGAGCTGTTTTTT; V: TRBV28; D: TRBD1; J: TRBJ2-2; size: NA
CDR3: CASSLGLRYQELFF; DNA: TGTGCCAGCAGTTTGGGTTTGAGGTATCAGGAGCTGTTTTTT; V: TRBV28; D: NA; J: TRBJ2-2; size: NA
CDR3: CASRRGGNTGELFF; DNA: TGTGCCAGCCGGCGAGGGGGGAACACCGGGGAGCTGTTTTTT; V: TRBV28; D: NA; J: TRBJ2-2; size: NA
CDR3: CASSYDRAGEQYF; DNA: TGTGCCAGCAGTTACGACAGGGCGGGTGAGCAGTACTTC; V: TRBV5-4; D: TRBD1; J: TRBJ2-7; size: NA
CDR3: CALPQGDYGYTF; DNA: TGTGCCTTACCACAGGGAGACTATGGCTACACCTTC; V: TRBV30; D: NA; J: TRBJ1-2; size: NA
CDR3: CAISDIGETQYF; DNA: TGTGCCATCAGTGATATTGGGGAGACCCAGTACTTC; V: TRBV10-3; D: NA; J: TRBJ2-5; size: once
CDR3: CASRTQGPNEKLFF; DNA: TGTGCCAGCAGGACACAGGGGCCTAATGAAAAACTGTTTTTT; V: TRBV2; D: TRBD1; J: TRBJ1-4; size: once
CDR3: CASSLSRGIAFGYGYTF; DNA: TGTGCCAGCAGCTTGTCTCGGGGAATCGCCTTCGGCTATGGCTACACCTTC; V: TRBV5-6; D: NA; J: TRBJ1-2; size: NA
CDR3: CASSDARRGANYGYTF; DNA: TGTGCCAGCAGTGACGCCCGCAGGGGCGCAAACTATGGCTACACCTTC; V: TRBV25-1; D: NA; J: TRBJ1-2; size: NA
CDR3: CAWSVVRDRGYTF; DNA: TGTGCCTGGAGTGTAGTGCGGGACCGGGGCTACACCTTC; V: TRBV30; D: NA; J: TRBJ1-2; size: once
CDR3: CASRLLSSYNEQFF; DNA: TGTGCCAGCAGATTACTAAGCTCCTACAATGAGCAGTTCTTC; V: TRBV6-1; D: NA; J: TRBJ2-1; size: NA
CDR3: CASSSLWTGANVLTF; DNA: TGTGCCAGCAGCTCATTATGGACTGGGGCCAACGTCCTGACTTTC; V: TRBV7-2; D: NA; J: TRBJ2-6; size: NA